This TCR beta chain was profiled in a study of T cell changes during pregnancy in multiple sclerosis. The germline gives CDR1 SGHNT, CDR2 YYREEE (reference sequence). The CDR3 length is 13 residues. V dropped 4 bases and J dropped 6; count of bases not matched to a gene: 3. Here immunoSEQ multiplex PCR was the method, and the copy in TCRdb shows in-frame clones only, minus some. The table has around 62,000 clones, 90% seen once; the top ten hold around 1.4%. The chain is built from TRBV5-4 and TRBJ2-1; 8 positions match TRBD1. The TCR comes from a female donor with multiple sclerosis, enrolled in a pregnancy study. Sample: peripheral blood, taken in the third trimester of pregnancy. The CDR3 sequence is CASSLGQGNEQFF. The CDR3 DNA sequence: TGTGCCAGCAGCCTTGGACAGGGCAATGAGCAGTTCTTC.